Presented here are 20 T cell receptor beta chains from one specimen sequenced in a study of blood T cell repertoires in COVID-19. Assay: immunoSEQ multiplex PCR; the TCRdb copy retains only in-frame clones and omits some. The sample holds approximately 84,000 clones, over 65% seen once. Source material: peripheral blood. All receptors come from a man aged 50-59 years with active or convalescent COVID-19.

The rearrangement joins TRBV3-1 (or the pseudogene TRBV3-2) to TRBJ1-3; D remains unclear. In germline, CDR1 is LGHDT, CDR2 YNNKEL (reference sequence). With 4 bases removed from V and 0 bases from J, the gap between germline ends came to 10 bases. This CDR3 is built from 15 residues. The CDR3 loop reads CASSRALLSGNTIYF. The CDR3 DNA is TGTGCCAGCAGCCGGGCTCTGCTCTCTGGAAACACCATATATTTT.

The chain couples TRBV4-3 to TRBJ1-3; 7 bases are a match to TRBD1. V was pared by 0 bases and J by 9 bases, with 2 bases of the junction left unmatched. This CDR3 region has 13 residues. Germline lookup yields CDR1 LGHNA and CDR2 YSLEER. CDR3 residues: CASSQDRDSTIYF. The CDR3 DNA is TGCGCCAGCAGCCAAGATAGGGACAGCACCATATATTTT.

The J gene is TRBJ2-5, the V gene TRBV3-1 (or the pseudogene TRBV3-2); a possible D gene is TRBD1 (5 bases). The CDR3 length is 13 residues. Looked up from germline, CDR1 is LGHDT and CDR2 is YNNKEL (reference sequence). V was clipped by 1 base and J by 3 bases, with 6 bases between them. The CDR3 reads CASSQGQKETQYF. CDR3 bases: TGTGCCAGCAGCCAAGGACAGAAAGAGACCCAGTACTTC.

This clone was seen only once. CDR3 bases: TGTGCCAGCAGCCTCGGGTGGGATACGCAGTATTTT. Translated, it gives CASSLGWDTQYF. The J gene is TRBJ2-3, the V gene TRBV9; no clear D. The V and J ends lost 4 bases and 6 bases respectively, with 9 bases between them. Germline CDR1 is SGDLS and CDR2 is YYNGEE. The CDR3 has 12 residues.

The rearrangement links TRBV19 to TRBJ2-2; TRBD2 might be the D (5 bases). The CDR3 totals 14 residues. Trimming pared 6 bases from V and 6 bases from J, leaving 14 bases between. Germline V CDR1 and CDR2: LNHDA, SQIVND (reference sequence). This CDR3 is CASRAAGEAGELFF. Written as DNA, the CDR3 is TGTGCCAGTAGAGCGGCAGGCGAGGCCGGGGAGCTGTTTTTT.

In its sample, this clone is large (0.1 to 1%). This chain connects TRBV19 to TRBJ1-2, with D perhaps TRBD1 (5 bases). Germline lookup yields CDR1 LNHDA and CDR2 SQIVND (reference sequence). The CDR3 contains 14 residues. V was cut by 7 bases and J by 0 bases, with 12 bases left in between. The DNA of the CDR3 is TGTGCCAGTACCAGGGAAGGCTCTAACTATGGCTACACCTTC. This gives the protein CASTREGSNYGYTF.

This clone was seen only a few times. The V gene is TRBV6-5, the J gene TRBJ2-2, with no clear D. The length of the CDR3 is 12 residues. The germline V gene has CDR1 MNHEY and CDR2 SVGAGI. Trimming cost V 7 bases and J 0 bases, with 3 bases left between them. CDR3 sequence (DNA): TGTGCCAGCACTGCGAACACCGGGGAGCTGTTTTTT. Amino acids: CASTANTGELFF.

By share of the sample, this clone is medium-sized. The chain carries TRBV7-9 and TRBJ2-4; D might be TRBD1 (6 bases). The CDR3 spans 14 residues. The V end was cut by 6 bases, the J end by 7 bases, with 16 bases between. Germline V gene sequence: CDR1 SEHNR, CDR2 FQNEAQ (reference sequence). CDR3 in amino acids: CASREAQGANIQYF. CDR3 bases: TGTGCCAGCAGGGAAGCACAGGGTGCGAACATTCAGTACTTC.

V usage is TRBV18 and J usage is TRBJ1-1; D perhaps matches TRBD1 (6 bases). V was pared by 3 bases and J by 2 bases, with 13 bases between. Germline values: CDR1 KGHSH, CDR2 LQKENI. The length of the CDR3 is 15 residues. DNA of the CDR3: TGTGCCAGCTCACCGGGGATGGACAGAAACACTGAAGCTTTCTTT. Its translation is CASSPGMDRNTEAFF.

The gene calls are TRBV24-1 and TRBJ1-2, with 8 bases that match TRBD1. There are 13 residues in the CDR3. The germline V gene encodes CDR1 KGHDR and CDR2 SFDVKD. The junction had 3 bases not matched to a gene; V was cut back by 3 bases and J by 7 bases. CDR3: CATSDGRGLGYTF. CDR3 bases: TGTGCCACCAGTGATGGCAGGGGGCTTGGCTACACCTTC.

The chain is built from TRBV23-1 and TRBJ1-4; perhaps TRBD1 as D (6 bases). TRBV23-1 falls under the ORF class, with uncertain function. The CDR3 covers 16 residues. V lost 3 bases and J lost 8, with 19 bases in between. As DNA, the CDR3 is TGCGCCAGCAGTCAGTCCCGGGGGGGCCATGGGGAAAAACTGTTTTTT. It encodes CASSQSRGGHGEKLFF.

The rearrangement joins TRBV6-6 to TRBJ2-7; tentative D call: TRBD2 (6 bases). Germline CDR1 reads MNHNY; CDR2 reads SVGAGI (reference sequence). V was shortened by 2 bases and J by 0 bases, with 11 bases between the two germline ends. The CDR3 length is 15 residues. The CDR3 nucleotides are TGTGCCAGCAGTTACACCCAAGCGGGCTCCTACGAGCAGTACTTC. Residues: CASSYTQAGSYEQYF.

This clone has only a few counts. The V and J genes are TRBV12-5 and TRBJ1-4, with TRBD1 matching 9 bases. This CDR3 has 16 amino acids. After removal of 1 base from V and 8 bases from J, the junction contained 8 bases not matched to a gene. In germline, CDR1 is LGHNT, CDR2 FRNRAP. The chain's CDR3 is CASGLGTGTGTEKLFF. The CDR3 DNA reads as TGTGCTAGTGGTTTGGGGACCGGGACAGGGACAGAAAAACTGTTTTTT.

This chain connects TRBV10-1 to TRBJ2-3, with D maybe TRBD1 (5 bases). Trimming pared 2 bases from V and 4 bases from J, leaving 16 bases between. The CDR3 runs to 16 residues. The V gene's germline CDR1 is WNHNN and CDR2 SYGVQD (reference sequence). For the CDR3, the DNA is TGCGCCAGCAGTGAGATTCGGCAGGGTTACCCAGATACGCAGTATTTT. Protein: CASSEIRQGYPDTQYF.

The V gene is TRBV25-1, the J gene TRBJ1-1, with 7 bases that match TRBD1. Germline V lookup: CDR1 MGHDK, CDR2 SYGVNS. The J segment lost 3 bases and the V segment lost 6 bases, leaving 1 base of the junction unmatched. This CDR3 contains 12 residues. CDR3 in amino acids: CASRDRDTEAFF. The CDR3 DNA reads as TGTGCCAGCAGAGACAGGGACACTGAAGCTTTCTTT. Based on the CDR3 plus reference TRBV25-1 and TRBJ1-1, the full variable domain is EADIYQTPRYLVIGTGKKITLECSQTMGHDKMYWYQQDPGMELHLIHYSYGVNSTEKGDLSSESTVSRIRTEHFPLTLESARPSHTSQYLCASRDRDTEAFFGQGTRLTVV.

This clone is medium-sized within its sample. The chain uses TRBV19 and TRBJ1-5, with no clear D. The CDR3 has 13 residues. Trimming removed 5 bases at V and 6 bases at J, with 11 bases between. Germline V gene sequence: CDR1 LNHDA, CDR2 SQIVND (reference sequence). CDR3 in amino acids: CASSSGVSQPQHF. The CDR3 bases are TGTGCCAGTAGTTCCGGGGTGAGTCAGCCCCAGCATTTT.

This clone was seen a few times. The DNA of the CDR3 is TGTGCCAGCAGCTTTGGGGGGATCACAGATACGCAGTATTTT. It yields the protein CASSFGGITDTQYF. The genes are TRBV5-4 and TRBJ2-3, with TRBD2 as a possible D gene (6 bases). The CDR3 is 14 residues long. Germline lookup yields CDR1 SGHNT and CDR2 YYREEE (reference sequence). V lost 2 bases, J lost 2 bases, and 9 bases lay in between. The whole variable domain, filled in from reference TRBV5-4 and TRBJ2-3, reads ETGVTQSPTHLIKTRGQQVTLRCSSQSGHNTVSWYQQALGQGPQFIFQYYREEENGRGNFPPRFSGLQFPNYSSELNVNALELDDSALYLCASSFGGITDTQYFGPGTRLTVL.

The J gene is TRBJ1-1, the V gene TRBV14; 7 nucleotides align to TRBD1. The CDR3 length is 17 residues. The germline V gene has CDR1 SGHDN and CDR2 FVKESK. J lost 1 base, V lost 1 base, and 9 bases had no gene match. The chain's CDR3 is CASSQVGWTGENTEAFF. CDR3 sequence (DNA): TGTGCCAGCAGCCAAGTGGGGTGGACAGGAGAGAACACTGAAGCTTTCTTT.

V is TRBV6-1 and J is TRBJ1-1; D gene uncertain. V shed 3 bases and J shed 5 bases, with 13 bases lying between them. Germline V gives CDR1 MNHNS, CDR2 SASEGT. The CDR3 is made up of 14 amino acids. CDR3 protein: CASSDPGLGTEAFF. CDR3 DNA sequence: TGTGCCAGCAGTGATCCGGGGTTGGGAACTGAAGCTTTCTTT.

This chain connects TRBV30 to TRBJ1-2; a possible D gene is TRBD1 (5 bases). The CDR3 totals 17 residues. From germline, CDR1 is GTSNPN and CDR2 SVGIG (reference sequence). V lost 5 bases and J 7 bases, leaving 29 bases between the germline ends. CDR3: CAWWGGAGRFAGGGYTF. CDR3 nucleotides: TGTGCCTGGTGGGGAGGGGCAGGGCGATTCGCCGGGGGTGGCTACACCTTC.